The 18 T cell receptor beta chains in this list originate from one sample, sequenced in a study of blood T cells in healthy people across ages. Primers used in a second PCR of about 7 to 12 cycles were a sample-barcoded 5' primer and a J-beta primer mix. In TCRdb, the 5' RACE reads were re-called with MiXCR into one record per CDR3 protein. The data contain 800,000 to 1,300,000 distinct CDR3 sequences, under 30% of them singletons. These data also formed part of another study, on T cells of mothers and their children.

The sequenced sample consisted of blood. These receptors were taken from a girl aged 2-9 years in good health.

This clonotype has a handful of counts. The V call is TRBV11-2, the J call TRBJ1-4; unclear D gene. From germline, CDR1 is SGHAT and CDR2 FQNNGV. V was pared by 5 bases and J by 8 bases, with 21 bases between. The CDR3 is 16 amino acids. The CDR3 DNA reads TGTGCCAGCAGCAGCAGTATCCGGGGATTGGACGAAAAACTGTTTTTT. Protein sequence: CASSSSIRGLDEKLFF.

The V gene is TRBV7-9, the J gene TRBJ2-7; 10 nucleotides align to TRBD1. Germline V gene data show CDR1 as SEHNR and CDR2 as FQNEAQ (reference sequence). V was clipped by 1 base and J by 4 bases; unmatched bases: 4. This CDR3 has 15 amino acids. CDR3 bases: TGTGCCAGCAGCTTAGTAACGGACAGGGGGTACGAGCAGTACTTC. Translating gives CASSLVTDRGYEQYF. Variable domain in full (rest from reference TRBV7-9 and TRBJ2-7): DTGVSQNPRHKITKRGQNVTFRCDPISEHNRLYWYRQTLGQGPEFLTYFQNEAQLEKSRLLSDRFSAERPKGSFSTLEIQRTEQGDSAMYLCASSLVTDRGYEQYFGPGTRLTVT.

Many counts were recorded for this clonotype. The J gene is TRBJ2-3, the V gene TRBV5-5; possible D gene TRBD1, 6 bases. The CDR3 is 15 amino acids. The V and J ends lost 4 bases and 5 bases respectively, with 17 bases between them. From germline, CDR1 is SGHKS and CDR2 YYEKEE (reference sequence). The CDR3 here is CASSIQGNYGDTQYF. Here the CDR3 DNA reads TGTGCCAGCAGCATCCAGGGGAATTATGGAGATACGCAGTATTTT.

The rearrangement joins TRBV12-3 or TRBV12-4 to TRBJ1-2; a weak D match, TRBD1 (5 bases). CDR3 length: 15 amino acids. V lost 5 bases, J lost 6 bases, and 19 bases lay in between. The CDR3 is CASSPSRRTRDGYTF. CDR3 sequence (DNA): TGTGCCAGCAGTCCTAGCAGACGGACACGGGATGGCTACACCTTC.

The V call is TRBV25-1, the J call TRBJ2-7, with D perhaps matching TRBD2 (5 bases). From germline, CDR1 is MGHDK and CDR2 SYGVNS. Trimming stripped 5 bases from V and 4 bases from J, with 12 bases between. This CDR3 contains 13 residues. The CDR3 is CASSQRGRYEQYF. Here the CDR3 DNA reads TGTGCCAGCAGTCAACGGGGTAGATACGAGCAGTACTTC.

This chain joins TRBV27 and TRBJ1-3; D is unresolved. The CDR3 sequence is 15 residues long. CDR1 MNHEY and CDR2 SMNVEV come from the germline V gene (reference sequence). V lost 0 bases and J 1 base, leaving 7 bases between the germline ends. The CDR3 bases are TGTGCCAGCAGTTTATCGGTGGGATCTGGAAACACCATATATTTT. Translation: CASSLSVGSGNTIYF.

This clonotype showed up many times. This chain joins TRBV7-3 and TRBJ2-3, with a possible D match to TRBD1 (7 bases). CDR1 is SGHTA, CDR2 FQGTGA, per germline. CDR3 length: 14 residues. Trimming took 6 bases from V and 4 from J, leaving 14 bases between them. CDR3 region: CASSRGTEPDTQYF. The CDR3 nucleotides read TGTGCCAGCAGTCGGGGGACAGAACCAGATACGCAGTATTTT.

The sample holds a few counts of this clonotype. J is TRBJ1-2 and V is TRBV3-1; 10 bases align to TRBD1. With V trimmed by 2 bases and J by 6 bases, 6 bases remained unmatched. Germline CDR1 is LGHDT and CDR2 is YNNKEL (reference sequence). This CDR3 is built from 15 residues. CDR3 protein: CASSQTGTGADGYTF. The CDR3 DNA is TGTGCCAGCAGCCAAACAGGGACAGGGGCAGATGGCTACACCTTC. The whole variable domain, filled in from reference TRBV3-1 and TRBJ1-2, reads DTAVSQTPKYLVTQMGNDKSIKCEQNLGHDTMYWYKQDSKKFLKIMFSYNNKELIINETVPNRFSPKSPDKAHLNLHINSLELGDSAVYFCASSQTGTGADGYTFGSGTRLTVV.

This clonotype appeared many times. V usage is TRBV5-5 and J usage is TRBJ2-3; possibly TRBD2 for D (6 bases). CDR1 and CDR2 from the germline V gene are SGHKS and YYEKEE (reference sequence). This CDR3 is built from 14 residues. The V gene lost 2 bases and the J gene lost 0 bases, with 7 bases spanning the gap. The CDR3 DNA reads as TGTGCCAGCAGCTTTGGGACTAGCACAGATACGCAGTATTTT. Translation: CASSFGTSTDTQYF.

V and J are TRBV5-1 and TRBJ1-1; D not certain. V was shortened by 7 bases and J by 4 bases, with 14 bases between the two germline ends. There are 13 residues in the CDR3. Per the germline V gene, CDR1 is SGHRS and CDR2 is YFSETQ. The CDR3 nucleotides read TGCGCCAGCGGAAGATTTGATGGCACTGAAGCTTTCTTT. It specifies CASGRFDGTEAFF.

This clonotype was seen a handful of times. This rearrangement joins TRBV12-3 or TRBV12-4 to TRBJ1-5; D gene uncertain. The CDR3 runs to 15 residues. With 3 bases removed from V and 0 bases from J, the gap between germline ends came to 9 bases. CDR3 bases: TGTGCCAGCAGTTTTCTGTTGGATAGCAATCAGCCCCAGCATTTT. This codes for CASSFLLDSNQPQHF.

Regarding this clonotype: Germline and junction disagree at one end, which may indicate a read error. The chain links TRBV11-2 to TRBJ2-5; TRBD2 is a possible D gene (5 bases). The CDR3 contains 12 residues. The V gene's germline CDR1 is SGHAT and CDR2 FQNNGV. CDR3 sequence reads: CASRPPVDERFF. Here the CDR3 DNA reads TGTGCCAGCAGGCCCCCTGTCGATGAGCGGTTCTTC.

The rearrangement links TRBV6-6 to TRBJ2-3, with 8 bases matching TRBD2. Germline V gives CDR1 MNHNY, CDR2 SVGAGI (reference sequence). The V and J ends lost 4 bases and 4 bases, in that order; junction bases with no gene match: 4. This CDR3 has 14 residues. The DNA for the CDR3 is TGTGCCAGCAGTTTTGAAGCGGGGGCAGATACGCAGTATTTT. As protein: CASSFEAGADTQYF.

This clonotype was observed a few times. The chain joins TRBV27 to TRBJ2-7; D may be TRBD2 (6 bases). Trimming left V 4 bases short and J 3 bases short, with 13 bases between. The CDR3 sequence is 14 residues long. The germline gives CDR1 MNHEY, CDR2 SMNVEV (reference sequence). The CDR3 DNA is TGTGCCAGCAGTTCTACGCCAGCGGGCTACGAGCAGTACTTC. Protein sequence: CASSSTPAGYEQYF.

This clonotype has only a few counts. An end of the junction differs from the germline gene, which may be a read error. This rearrangement joins TRBV3-1 to TRBJ2-3; D gene uncertain. Germline V CDR1 and CDR2: LGHDT, YNNKEL (reference sequence). The CDR3 length is 17 residues. The CDR3 here is CTSSQDPLVTLTDTQYF. Here the CDR3 DNA reads TGTACCAGCAGCCAAGACCCGCTCGTGACTCTCACAGATACGCAGTATTTT.

Notes on this clonotype: A junction boundary mismatches the germline segment, possibly from a read error. This chain links TRBV7-2 with TRBJ1-1; D is undetermined. Germline V gives CDR1 SGHTA, CDR2 FQGNSA. CDR3 size: 12 residues. The DNA for the CDR3 is TGTGCCAGCGCCCCCCGAGTCGCTGAACCTTTCTTT. It specifies CASAPRVAEPFF.

This clonotype occurred a few times. One end of the junction is discordant with germline, which a read error may explain. The chain links TRBV4-1 to TRBJ1-4, with TRBD1 matching 7 bases. CDR3 length: 15 amino acids. The germline gives CDR1 MGHRA, CDR2 YSYEKL. In DNA form, the CDR3 reads TGCGCCAGCAGCCCAGGGGGACGGAGTAATGAAAAACTGCTTTTT. Translating gives CASSPGGRSNEKLLF.

The table lists this clonotype with a few counts. The V and J genes are TRBV6-2 or TRBV6-3 and TRBJ1-5; D is perhaps TRBD1 (5 bases). Trimming pared 0 bases from V and 2 bases from J, leaving 11 bases between. The length of the CDR3 is 16 residues. From germline, CDR1 is MNHEY and CDR2 SVGEGT. The chain's CDR3 is CASSYSTGAGNQPQHF. The CDR3 DNA reads TGTGCCAGCAGTTACTCGACCGGGGCTGGCAATCAGCCCCAGCATTTT.